One and the same sample provided the 5 T cell receptor beta chains below, sequenced in a study of shared clonotypes between healthy human individuals. Method: immunoSEQ multiplex PCR; TCRdb's copy keeps in-frame clones and lacks some. The table has about 2 million clones, around 96% seen once. Naive CD8 cells lacked CD45RO and underwent positive selection for CCR7, leaving out terminally differentiated effector memory CD45RA+ cells. Input material: naive CD8+ T cells sorted from blood. The source is a man younger than 35 in good health.

A few counts support this clone. This sequence joins TRBV2 and TRBJ2-5; tentative D call: TRBD2 (6 bases). Germline V gene lookup returns CDR1 SNHLY and CDR2 FYNNEI. V lost 6 bases to trimming and J lost 4 bases, with 12 bases between them. The CDR3 sequence is 13 residues long. CDR3 DNA: TGTGCCAGCAGCAGACTAGTTTCAGAGACCCAGTACTTC. Translated: CASSRLVSETQYF. The complete variable domain, with remaining parts taken from reference TRBV2 and TRBJ2-5, reads EPEVTQTPSHQVTQMGQEVILRCVPISNHLYFYWYRQILGQKVEFLVSFYNNEISEKSEIFDDQFSVERPDGSNFTLKIRSTKLEDSAMYFCASSRLVSETQYFGPGTRLLVL.

Comments on this clone: Within the sample, other DNA sequences also encode this same CDR3. The genes are TRBV7-9 and TRBJ2-5; D is unresolved. The V end lost 3 bases, the J end lost 3 bases, and 5 bases lay between the germline ends. The CDR3 totals 12 residues. Germline CDR1 and CDR2: SEHNR and FQNEAQ (reference sequence). CDR3 sequence: CASSLAEETQYF. CDR3 nucleotide sequence: TGTGCCAGCAGCTTGGCAGAAGAGACCCAGTACTTC. Supplemented by reference TRBV7-9 and TRBJ2-5, the full variable domain reads DTGVSQNPRHKITKRGQNVTFRCDPISEHNRLYWYRQTLGQGPEFLTYFQNEAQLEKSRLLSDRFSAERPKGSFSTLEIQRTEQGDSAMYLCASSLAEETQYFGPGTRLLVL.

A remark on this clone: At the DNA level, this CDR3 is encoded by other sequences in the same sample as well. This sequence joins TRBV19 and TRBJ2-5; D call uncertain. Germline loops: CDR1 LNHDA, CDR2 SQIVND (reference sequence). The CDR3 is 13 amino acids. Trimming left V 1 base short and J 5 bases short, with 8 bases between. The CDR3: CASSIVPRETQYF. DNA for the CDR3: TGTGCCAGTAGTATAGTCCCTCGGGAGACCCAGTACTTC.

This chain links TRBV9 with TRBJ2-5; D not certain. Trimming cost V 0 bases and J 4 bases, with 13 bases left between them. Per germline, CDR1 SGDLS and CDR2 YYNGEE. The CDR3 is made up of 15 amino acids. The CDR3 loop is CASSVGTVELETQYF. The CDR3 bases are TGTGCCAGCAGCGTAGGCACGGTAGAGCTAGAGACCCAGTACTTC. Filled out from reference TRBV9 and TRBJ2-5, the complete variable domain reads DSGVTQTPKHLITATGQRVTLRCSPRSGDLSVYWYQQSLDQGLQFLIQYYNGEERAKGNILERFSAQQFPDLHSELNLSSLELGDSALYFCASSVGTVELETQYFGPGTRLLVL.

CDR3 region: CASSSGQGLDIQYF. The CDR3 DNA follows: TGCGCCAGCAGCTCCGGACAGGGGTTGGACATTCAGTACTTC. The J gene is TRBJ2-4, the V gene TRBV5-1, with TRBD1 matching over 9 bases. The V segment lost 3 bases and the J segment 8 bases; nucleotides outside the gene matches: 6. Germline CDR1 reads SGHRS; CDR2 reads YFSETQ. This CDR3 spans 14 amino acids.